This T cell receptor (beta chain) stems from a study of CD8 T cells in Susac syndrome. From blood CD8+ and CD4+ T cells, TCR beta sequences were generated. Negative isolation yielded CD4+ and CD8+ T cells, and FACS enriched TEMRA cells. The RNA input was roughly 0.45 to 1 ug, and it was reverse transcribed with random hexamers. TCRdb passed the immunoSEQ multiplex PCR reads through MiXCR, listing each CDR3 protein once. The sample contains about 150,000 distinct CDR3 sequences, about 91% of which appear only once. V lost 4 bases, J lost 0 bases, and 25 bases lay in between. The CDR3 spans 20 residues. CDR1 MDHEN and CDR2 SYDVKM come from the germline V gene.

The receptor was derived from a human donor in good health. The sequencing input was CD4+ T cells from PBMCs. The genes are TRBV28 and TRBJ2-1, with D maybe TRBD2 (6 bases). CDR3 DNA: TGTGCCAGCAGTTCAAGACCGGGACTGGCGAGACCCAGCTCCTACAATGAGCAGTTCTTC. Encoded protein: CASSSRPGLARPSSYNEQFF.